The clone carrying this T cell receptor beta chain was picked up a small number of times. No antigen is known for it. The CDR3 contains 14 residues. Germline trimming cut 6 bases from V and 7 bases from J; bases unmatched to any gene: 5. Germline loops: CDR1 DFQATT, CDR2 SNEGSKA (reference sequence). The data originate from a study of T cells after yellow fever vaccination. Overall study findings and caveats: Reappearing after the booster were most of the clones from primary vaccination (about 96% CD4, roughly 86% CD8).

MiXCR, run by TCRdb on the 5' RACE reads, gives a single entry per CDR3 protein. The sample records 500,000 to 650,000 distinct CDR3 sequences, approximately 13% being singletons. This TCR was recovered from a man aged 25-45 years who received the YFV17D yellow fever vaccine. This specimen was PBMCs, taken on the day of the yellow fever booster vaccination. The genes are TRBV20-1 and TRBJ2-1; 14 nucleotides agree with TRBD2. DNA for the CDR3: TGCAGTGCGACTAGCGGGAGGGCCGCAAATGAGCAGTTCTTC. Amino acid sequence: CSATSGRAANEQFF.